This T cell receptor beta chain stems from a study of PD-1 blockade in classical Hodgkin lymphoma. All trial patients relapsed after autologous stem cell transplantation. A remark on this clone: Its antigen is not identified.

Trimming cost V 5 bases and J 5 bases, with 17 bases left between them. From germline, CDR1 is SEHNR and CDR2 FQNEAQ (reference sequence). This CDR3 is built from 15 residues. Study observations and caveats: Newly diagnosed patients reportedly had lower baseline TCR diversity than healthy donors. Prior to therapy, complete responders displayed diversity much like that of newly diagnosed patients.

The protocol was immunoSEQ multiplex PCR, while the TCRdb copy is restricted to in-frame clones and leaves out a portion. The data contain 11,000 to 15,000 clones, around 88% of them singletons. This clonotype was obtained from a human donor with classical Hodgkin lymphoma. The material sequenced was peripheral blood mononuclear cells (PBMCs), taken before the second cycle of nivolumab. The rearrangement joins TRBV7-9 to TRBJ2-3; possible D gene TRBD2, 6 bases. The CDR3 DNA follows: TGTGCCAGCAGCAAAAGGGGACTGAACATAGATACGCAGTATTTT. This gives the protein CASSKRGLNIDTQYF.